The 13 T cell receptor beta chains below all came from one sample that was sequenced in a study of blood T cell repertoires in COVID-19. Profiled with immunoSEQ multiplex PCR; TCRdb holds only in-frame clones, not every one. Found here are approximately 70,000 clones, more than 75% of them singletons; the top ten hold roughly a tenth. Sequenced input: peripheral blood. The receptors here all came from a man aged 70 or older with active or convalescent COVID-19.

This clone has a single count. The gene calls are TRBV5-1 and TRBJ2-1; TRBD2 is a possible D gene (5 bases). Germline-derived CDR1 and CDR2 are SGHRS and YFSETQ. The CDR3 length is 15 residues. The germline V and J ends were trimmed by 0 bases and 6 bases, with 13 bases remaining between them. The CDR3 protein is CASSLGGVSGNEQFF. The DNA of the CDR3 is TGCGCCAGCAGCTTGGGGGGAGTTAGTGGCAATGAGCAGTTCTTC. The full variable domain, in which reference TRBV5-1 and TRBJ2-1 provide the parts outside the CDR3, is KAGVTQTPRYLIKTRGQQVTLSCSPISGHRSVSWYQQTPGQGLQFLFEYFSETQRNKGNFPGRFSGRQFSNSRSEMNVSTLELGDSALYLCASSLGGVSGNEQFFGPGTRLTVL.

The DNA of the CDR3 is TGTGCCAGCAGCCTGGGTTTGCTAGCGGGAGTTGCCGAGCAGTACTTC. It specifies CASSLGLLAGVAEQYF. This chain uses TRBV7-9 with TRBJ2-7; 10 nucleotides align to TRBD2. V was pared by 5 bases and J by 6 bases, with 13 bases of the junction left unmatched. The germline gives CDR1 SEHNR, CDR2 FQNEAQ (reference sequence). The CDR3 sequence is 16 residues long.

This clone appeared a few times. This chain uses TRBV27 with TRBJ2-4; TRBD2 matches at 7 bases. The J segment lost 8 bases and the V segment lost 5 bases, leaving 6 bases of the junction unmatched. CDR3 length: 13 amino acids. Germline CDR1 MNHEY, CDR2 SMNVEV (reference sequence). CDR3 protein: CASSPWGGDIQYF. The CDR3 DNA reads TGTGCCAGCAGTCCCTGGGGGGGAGACATTCAGTACTTC.

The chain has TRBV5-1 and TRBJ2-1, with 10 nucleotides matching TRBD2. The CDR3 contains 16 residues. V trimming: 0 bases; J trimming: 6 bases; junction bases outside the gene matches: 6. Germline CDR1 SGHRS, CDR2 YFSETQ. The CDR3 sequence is CASSLAAGGLANEQFF. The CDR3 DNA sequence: TGCGCCAGCAGCTTGGCAGCGGGAGGGCTTGCCAATGAGCAGTTCTTC.

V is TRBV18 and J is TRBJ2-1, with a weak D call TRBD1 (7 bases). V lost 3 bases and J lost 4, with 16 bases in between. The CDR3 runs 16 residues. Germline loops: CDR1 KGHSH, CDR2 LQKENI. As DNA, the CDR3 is TGTGCCAGCTCACCTCCGGAGGGACAGACATACAATGAGCAGTTCTTC. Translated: CASSPPEGQTYNEQFF.

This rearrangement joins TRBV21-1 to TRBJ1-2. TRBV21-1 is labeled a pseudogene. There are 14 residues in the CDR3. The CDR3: CASSLQYPGYGYTF. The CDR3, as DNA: TGTGCCAGCAGCCTTCAATATCCGGGGTATGGCTACACCTTC.

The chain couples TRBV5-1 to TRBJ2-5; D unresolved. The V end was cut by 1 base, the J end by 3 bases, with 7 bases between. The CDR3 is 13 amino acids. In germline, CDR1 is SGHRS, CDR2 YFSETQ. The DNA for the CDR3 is TGCGCCAGCAGCTTGACAGTAGAAGAGACCCAGTACTTC. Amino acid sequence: CASSLTVEETQYF.

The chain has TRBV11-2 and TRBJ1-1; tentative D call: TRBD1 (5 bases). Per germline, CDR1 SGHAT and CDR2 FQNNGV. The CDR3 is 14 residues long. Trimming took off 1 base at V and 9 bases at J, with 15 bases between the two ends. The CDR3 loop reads CASSLGMRGGQAFF. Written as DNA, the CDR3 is TGTGCCAGCAGCTTAGGTATGAGGGGAGGGCAAGCTTTCTTT.

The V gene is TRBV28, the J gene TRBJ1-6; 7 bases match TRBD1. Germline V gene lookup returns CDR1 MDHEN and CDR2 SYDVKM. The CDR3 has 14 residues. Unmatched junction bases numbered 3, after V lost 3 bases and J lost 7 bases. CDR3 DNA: TGTGCCAGCAGTTTGACAGGGAAGAATTCACCCCTCCACTTT. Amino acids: CASSLTGKNSPLHF.

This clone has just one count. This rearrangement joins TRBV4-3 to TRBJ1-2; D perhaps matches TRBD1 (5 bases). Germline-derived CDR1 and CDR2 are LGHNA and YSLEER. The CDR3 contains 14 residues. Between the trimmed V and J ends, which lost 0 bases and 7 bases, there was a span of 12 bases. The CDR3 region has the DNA TGCGCCAGCAGCCAAGAGGGACTTGGGAGTGGCTACACCTTC. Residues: CASSQEGLGSGYTF.

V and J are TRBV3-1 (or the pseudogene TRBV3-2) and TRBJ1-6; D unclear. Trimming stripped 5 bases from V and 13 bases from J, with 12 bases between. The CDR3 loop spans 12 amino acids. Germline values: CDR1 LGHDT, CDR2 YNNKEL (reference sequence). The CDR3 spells CASSVTAGPLHF. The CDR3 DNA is TGTGCCAGCAGCGTCACAGCCGGTCCCCTCCACTTT.

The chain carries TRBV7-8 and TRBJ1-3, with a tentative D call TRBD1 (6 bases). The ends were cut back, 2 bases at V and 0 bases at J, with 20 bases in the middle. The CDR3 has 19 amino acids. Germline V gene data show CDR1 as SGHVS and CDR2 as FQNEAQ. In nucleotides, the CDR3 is TGTGCCAGCAGCTTAAGGGTTGGGCAGGGGCCCTTCTCTGGAAACACCATATATTTT. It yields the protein CASSLRVGQGPFSGNTIYF.

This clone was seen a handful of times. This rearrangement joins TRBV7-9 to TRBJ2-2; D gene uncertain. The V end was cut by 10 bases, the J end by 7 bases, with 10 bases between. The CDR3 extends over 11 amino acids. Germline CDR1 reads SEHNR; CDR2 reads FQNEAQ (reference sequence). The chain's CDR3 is CATLFVGELFF. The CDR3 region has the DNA TGTGCCACCCTCTTCGTCGGGGAGCTGTTTTTT.